This T cell receptor (beta chain) was recorded in a study of T-cell memory formation after mild COVID-19. Study-level findings and limits: The study found contracting CD4+ clones mainly in CM and EM and contracting CD8+ clones in EMRA.

TCRdb re-called the 5' RACE reads with MiXCR, one entry per CDR3 protein. This sample carries about 400,000 distinct CDR3 sequences, about an eighth of them seen once, and the ten largest clones take around 22%. V was clipped by 4 bases and J by 7 bases, with 14 bases between them. CDR1 and CDR2 from the germline V gene are SGHTA and FQGNSA. This CDR3 contains 14 residues. Of note for this clonotype: What it binds is not known.

The TCR originated in a man aged 18 to 29 who had mild COVID-19 (a few samples of this study predate the infection). Cell type and time point are not known. Sequencing was carried out using PBMCs or a T cell subset sorted from them (not recorded which). This chain uses TRBV7-2 with TRBJ2-1, with D possibly being TRBD2 (5 bases). In DNA form, the CDR3 reads TGTGCCAGCAGCTCTGGACTGAAACTAAATGAGCAGTTCTTC. Its protein product is CASSSGLKLNEQFF.